What follows are 6 T cell receptor beta chains derived from one specimen sequenced in a study of radiation and T cells in renal cell carcinoma. The table came from immunoSEQ multiplex PCR; TCRdb's copy has only in-frame clones and leaves some out. Counted here are roughly 120,000 clones, 81% occurring once; the ten biggest clones make up less than 2.5%. Stated time point: blood 2 weeks post-SBRT. Specified treatment: 15 Gy SBRT to primary tumor, nephrectomy 4 weeks later. The specimen comprised blood, sampled from a patient whose treatment included radiotherapy and nephrectomy. These receptors originate from a woman aged 55-75 years with renal cell carcinoma.

The rearrangement uses TRBV19 and TRBJ2-3; 7 bases align to TRBD2. The CDR3 sequence is 17 residues long. V was pared by 5 bases and J by 0 bases, with 11 bases of the junction left unmatched. Germline V gene lookup returns CDR1 LNHDA and CDR2 SQIVND (reference sequence). Written as DNA, the CDR3 is TGTGCCAGTAGTTTCGCGTCAGCGGGGTCTAGCACAGATACGCAGTATTTT. It yields the protein CASSFASAGSSTDTQYF.

This clone was seen only once. The chain uses TRBV29-1 and TRBJ2-1, with D maybe TRBD1 (5 bases). CDR3 length equals 15 residues. V gave up 1 base and J gave up 7 bases, with 17 bases separating them. Germline V gene lookup returns CDR1 SQVTM and CDR2 ANQGSEA. The CDR3 sequence is CSVEGRKGPGNEQFF. Written as DNA, the CDR3 is TGCAGCGTTGAAGGTAGGAAGGGGCCCGGGAATGAGCAGTTCTTC.

The DNA of the CDR3 is TGTGCCAGCAGCGAACAGGGTGCCCTGAACACCGGGGAGCTGTTTTTT. This translates into CASSEQGALNTGELFF. The chain is built from TRBV7-3 and TRBJ2-2, with D possibly TRBD1 on 6 matching bases. Germline V gene data show CDR1 as SGHTA and CDR2 as FQGTGA. The CDR3 covers 16 residues. V was shortened by 5 bases and J by 1 base, with 14 bases between the two germline ends.

The genes are TRBV23-1 and TRBJ2-7; D not resolved. TRBV23-1 is annotated as an ORF whose role is uncertain. The CDR3 is 12 residues long. V was trimmed by 4 bases and J by 7 bases, leaving 11 bases between them. In DNA, the CDR3 is TGCGCCAGCAGTCTTATGGACCGGGAGCAGTACTTC. Translating it yields CASSLMDREQYF.

The rearrangement links TRBV15 to TRBJ2-1; 10 nucleotides match TRBD2. The CDR3 extends over 16 amino acids. V was pared by 5 bases and J by 8 bases, with 12 bases of the junction left unmatched. Germline lookup yields CDR1 LNHNV and CDR2 YYDKDF (reference sequence). DNA of the CDR3: TGTGCCACCAGCGGTAGGCTAGCGGGAGAAGGCGATGAGCAGTTCTTC. As protein: CATSGRLAGEGDEQFF.

This rearrangement joins TRBV6-5 to TRBJ1-2, with D uncertain. Trimming left V 6 bases short and J 3 bases short, with 8 bases between. The CDR3 totals 12 residues. Per the germline V gene, CDR1 is MNHEY and CDR2 is SVGAGI. CDR3 bases: TGTGCCAGCAGCCGCGGGGACTATGGCTACACCTTC. Translating gives CASSRGDYGYTF.